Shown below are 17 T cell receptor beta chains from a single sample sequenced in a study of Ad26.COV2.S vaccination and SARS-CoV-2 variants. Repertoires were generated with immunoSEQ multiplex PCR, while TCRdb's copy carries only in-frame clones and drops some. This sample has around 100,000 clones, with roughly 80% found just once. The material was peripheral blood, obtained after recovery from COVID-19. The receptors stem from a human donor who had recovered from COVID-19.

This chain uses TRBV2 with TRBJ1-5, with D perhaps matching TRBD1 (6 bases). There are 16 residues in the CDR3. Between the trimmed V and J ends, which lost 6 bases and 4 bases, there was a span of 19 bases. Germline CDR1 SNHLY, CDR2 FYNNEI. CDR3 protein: CASSLTGFMPNQPQHF. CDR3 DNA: TGTGCCAGCAGCCTGACAGGATTCATGCCAAATCAGCCCCAGCATTTT. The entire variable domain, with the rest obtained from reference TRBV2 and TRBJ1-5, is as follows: EPEVTQTPSHQVTQMGQEVILRCVPISNHLYFYWYRQILGQKVEFLVSFYNNEISEKSEIFDDQFSVERPDGSNFTLKIRSTKLEDSAMYFCASSLTGFMPNQPQHFGDGTRLSIL.

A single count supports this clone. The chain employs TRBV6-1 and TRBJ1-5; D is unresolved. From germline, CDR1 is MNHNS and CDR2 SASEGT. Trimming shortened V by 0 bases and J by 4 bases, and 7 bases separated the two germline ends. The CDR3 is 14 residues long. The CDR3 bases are TGTGCCAGCAGTGAAGCTTTGAGGAATCAGCCCCAGCATTTT. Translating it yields CASSEALRNQPQHF.

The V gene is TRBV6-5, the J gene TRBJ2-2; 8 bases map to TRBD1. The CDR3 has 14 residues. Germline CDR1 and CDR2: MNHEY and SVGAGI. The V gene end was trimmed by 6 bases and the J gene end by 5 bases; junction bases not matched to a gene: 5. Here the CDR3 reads CASSRTGGTGELFF. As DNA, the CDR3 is TGTGCCAGCAGCAGAACAGGGGGGACCGGGGAGCTGTTTTTT.

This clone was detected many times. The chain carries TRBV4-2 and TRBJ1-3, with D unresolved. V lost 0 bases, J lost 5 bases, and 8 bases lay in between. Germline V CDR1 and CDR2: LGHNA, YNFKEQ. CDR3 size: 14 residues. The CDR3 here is CASSQEPGRNTIYF. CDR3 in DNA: TGTGCCAGCAGCCAAGAACCCGGGCGAAACACCATATATTTT.

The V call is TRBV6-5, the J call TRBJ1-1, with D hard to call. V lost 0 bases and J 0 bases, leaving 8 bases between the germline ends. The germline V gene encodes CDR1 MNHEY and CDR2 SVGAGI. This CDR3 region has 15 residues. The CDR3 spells CASSYSPALNTEAFF. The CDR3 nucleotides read TGTGCCAGCAGTTACTCGCCGGCCTTGAACACTGAAGCTTTCTTT.

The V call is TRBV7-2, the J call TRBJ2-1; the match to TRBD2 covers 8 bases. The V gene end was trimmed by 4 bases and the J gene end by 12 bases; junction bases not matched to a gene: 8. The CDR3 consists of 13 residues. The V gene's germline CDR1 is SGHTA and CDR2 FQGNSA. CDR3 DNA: TGTGCCAGCAGCTCCAGCAGGGCGGGGGGGCAGTTCTTC. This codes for CASSSSRAGGQFF. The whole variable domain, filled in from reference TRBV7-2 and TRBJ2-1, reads GAGVSQSPSNKVTEKGKDVELRCDPISGHTALYWYRQSLGQGLEFLIYFQGNSAPDKSGLPSDRFSAERTGGSVSTLTIQRTQQEDSAVYLCASSSSRAGGQFFGPGTRLTVL.

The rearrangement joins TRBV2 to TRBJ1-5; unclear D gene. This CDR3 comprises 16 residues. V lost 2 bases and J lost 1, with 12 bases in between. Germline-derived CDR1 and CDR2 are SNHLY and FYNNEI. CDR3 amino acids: CASSELHSGSNQPQHF. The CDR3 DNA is TGTGCCAGCAGTGAACTACACTCAGGAAGCAATCAGCCCCAGCATTTT.

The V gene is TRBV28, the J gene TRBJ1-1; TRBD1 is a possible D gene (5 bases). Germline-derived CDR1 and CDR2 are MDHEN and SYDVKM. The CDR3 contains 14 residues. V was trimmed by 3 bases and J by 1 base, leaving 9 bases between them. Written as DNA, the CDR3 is TGTGCCAGCAGTTTGGACCAGGGGAACACTGAAGCTTTCTTT. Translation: CASSLDQGNTEAFF.

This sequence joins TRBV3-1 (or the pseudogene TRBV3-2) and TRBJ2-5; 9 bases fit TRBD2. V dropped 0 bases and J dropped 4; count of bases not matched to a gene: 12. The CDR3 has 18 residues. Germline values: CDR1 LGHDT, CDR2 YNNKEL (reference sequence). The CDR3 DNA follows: TGTGCCAGCAGCCAAGATAGGACTAGCGTACGTGGGGGAGAGACCCAGTACTTC. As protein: CASSQDRTSVRGGETQYF.

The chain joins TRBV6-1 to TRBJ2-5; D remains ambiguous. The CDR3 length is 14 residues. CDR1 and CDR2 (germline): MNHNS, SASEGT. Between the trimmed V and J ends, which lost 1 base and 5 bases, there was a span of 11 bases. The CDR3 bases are TGTGCCAGCAGTGAAGGGCCACAGAGGGAGACCCAGTACTTC. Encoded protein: CASSEGPQRETQYF.

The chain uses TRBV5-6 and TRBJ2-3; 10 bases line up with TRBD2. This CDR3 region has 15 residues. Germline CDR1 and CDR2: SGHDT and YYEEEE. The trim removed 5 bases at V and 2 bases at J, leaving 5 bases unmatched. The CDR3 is CASRLAGNPTDTQYF. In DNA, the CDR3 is TGTGCCAGCAGACTAGCGGGAAACCCCACAGATACGCAGTATTTT.

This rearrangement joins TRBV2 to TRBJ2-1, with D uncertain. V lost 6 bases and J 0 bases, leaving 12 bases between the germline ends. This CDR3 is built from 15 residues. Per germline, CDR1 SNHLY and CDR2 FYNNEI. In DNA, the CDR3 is TGTGCCAGCAGAGGCAGCTCAAGCTCCTACAATGAGCAGTTCTTC. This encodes CASRGSSSSYNEQFF.

The CDR3 coding sequence is TGTGCCAGCAGCTCGTCACAGGGATTGGGTGGCTACACCTTC. It yields the protein CASSSSQGLGGYTF. This chain connects TRBV7-3 to TRBJ1-2; D perhaps matches TRBD1 (6 bases). The CDR3 runs to 14 residues. Per germline, CDR1 SGHTA and CDR2 FQGTGA. V lost 4 bases, J lost 7 bases, and 16 bases lay in between. The whole variable domain, filled in from reference TRBV7-3 and TRBJ1-2, reads GAGVSQTPSNKVTEKGKYVELRCDPISGHTALYWYRQSLGQGPEFLIYFQGTGAADDSGLPNDRFFAVRPEGSVSTLKIQRTERGDSAVYLCASSSSQGLGGYTFGSGTRLTVV.

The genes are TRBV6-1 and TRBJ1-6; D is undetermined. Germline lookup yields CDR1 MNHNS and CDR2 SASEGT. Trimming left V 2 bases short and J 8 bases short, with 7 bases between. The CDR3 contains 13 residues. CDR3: CASSEWRDSPLHF. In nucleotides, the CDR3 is TGTGCCAGCAGTGAATGGCGGGATTCACCCCTCCACTTT.

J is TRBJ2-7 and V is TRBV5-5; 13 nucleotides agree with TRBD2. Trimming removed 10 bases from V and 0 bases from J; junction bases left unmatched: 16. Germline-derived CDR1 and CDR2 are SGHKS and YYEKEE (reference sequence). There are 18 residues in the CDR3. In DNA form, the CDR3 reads TGTGCCCCAGGGCCCGGGGGACTAGCGGGGAAAAGCTCCTACGAGCAGTACTTC. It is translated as CAPGPGGLAGKSSYEQYF.

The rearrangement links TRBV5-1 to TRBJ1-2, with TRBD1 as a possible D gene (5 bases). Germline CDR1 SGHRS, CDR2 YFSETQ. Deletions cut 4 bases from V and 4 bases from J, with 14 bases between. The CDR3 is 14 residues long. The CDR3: CASSQDQGSYGYTF. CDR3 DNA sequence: TGCGCCAGCAGCCAAGATCAGGGCTCCTATGGCTACACCTTC.

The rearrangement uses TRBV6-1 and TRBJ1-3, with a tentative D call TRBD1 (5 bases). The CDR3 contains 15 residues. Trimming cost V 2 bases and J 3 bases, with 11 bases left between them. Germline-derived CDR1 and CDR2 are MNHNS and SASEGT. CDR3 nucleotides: TGTGCCAGCAGTGAAAATCCGCAGGGTGGAAACACCATATATTTT. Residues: CASSENPQGGNTIYF.